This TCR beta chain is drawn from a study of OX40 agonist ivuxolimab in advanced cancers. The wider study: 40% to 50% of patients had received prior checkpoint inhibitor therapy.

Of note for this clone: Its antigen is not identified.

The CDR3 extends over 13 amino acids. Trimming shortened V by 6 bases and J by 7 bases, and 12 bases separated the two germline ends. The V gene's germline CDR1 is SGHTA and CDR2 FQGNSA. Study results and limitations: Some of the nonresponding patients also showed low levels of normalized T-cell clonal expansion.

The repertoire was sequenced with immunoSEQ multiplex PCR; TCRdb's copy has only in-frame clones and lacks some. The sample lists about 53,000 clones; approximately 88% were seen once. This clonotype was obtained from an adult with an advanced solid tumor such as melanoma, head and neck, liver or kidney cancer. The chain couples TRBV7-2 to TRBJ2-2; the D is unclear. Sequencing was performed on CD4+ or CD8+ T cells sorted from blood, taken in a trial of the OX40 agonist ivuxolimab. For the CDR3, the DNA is TGTGCCAGCAGAAGACTGGGCGTCGGGGAGCTGTTTTTT. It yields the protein CASRRLGVGELFF.